This TCR beta chain was recorded in a study of T cells in Graves' hyperthyroidism and ophthalmopathy. The table lists this clonotype with many counts. Uncontrolled infection, other autoimmune disease, pregnancy or lactation disqualified patients from enrolment. It was RNA transcripts that yielded the amplified TCR beta CDR3 regions. The HTBI set primed first-round TCR CDR3 RT-PCR. TCRdb independently ran MiXCR on the multiplex PCR reads; one entry per CDR3 protein. The sample lists 400,000 to 600,000 distinct CDR3 sequences, around 21% occurring once. Germline-derived CDR1 and CDR2 are LNHDA and SQIVND (reference sequence). This CDR3 has 15 amino acids. Trimming stripped 3 bases from V and 0 bases from J, with 9 bases between.

The specimen was blood. This receptor was taken from a young man with Graves' hyperthyroidism. The genes are TRBV19 and TRBJ1-5; no reliable D call. CDR3 in amino acids: CASSITGYSNQPQHF. CDR3 DNA: TGTGCCAGTAGTATCACCGGTTATAGCAATCAGCCCCAGCATTTT.